The 20 T cell receptor beta chains below come from one sample, sequenced in a study of cytomegalovirus exposure and HLA in healthy donors. The PCR was carried out with 60 Vbeta primers and 13 Jbeta primers. The table came from immunoSEQ multiplex PCR; TCRdb's copy has only in-frame clones and leaves some out. The repertoire holds 75,000 to 95,000 clones, 84% seen once, with 5.5% to 6.5% in the top ten. Sequenced material: PBMCs. These receptors originate from a woman under 30 in good health and CMV-seropositive.

The V and J genes are TRBV27 and TRBJ1-5; the D gene is possibly TRBD1 (5 bases). V was shortened by 3 bases and J by 5 bases, with 11 bases between the two germline ends. In germline, CDR1 is MNHEY, CDR2 SMNVEV (reference sequence). The CDR3 sequence is 14 residues long. The CDR3 protein is CASSLGLEHQPQHF. DNA of the CDR3: TGTGCCAGCAGTTTGGGACTGGAGCATCAGCCCCAGCATTTT.

This rearrangement joins TRBV5-5 to TRBJ1-2, with D unresolved. This CDR3 is built from 15 residues. The V end lost 0 bases, the J end lost 4 bases, and 13 bases lay between the germline ends. The germline V gene encodes CDR1 SGHKS and CDR2 YYEKEE (reference sequence). CDR3 in amino acids: CASSLGGPNSYGYTF. In DNA, the CDR3 is TGTGCCAGCAGCTTGGGTGGGCCAAACAGCTATGGCTACACCTTC. The variable domain in full, with the rest retrieved from reference TRBV5-5 and TRBJ1-2, is DAGVTQSPTHLIKTRGQQVTLRCSPISGHKSVSWYQQVLGQGPQFIFQYYEKEERGRGNFPDRFSARQFPNYSSELNVNALLLGDSALYLCASSLGGPNSYGYTFGSGTRLTVV.

The chain joins TRBV10-3 to TRBJ2-2; 10 nucleotides agree with TRBD2. The CDR3 is 16 amino acids. The germline V gene has CDR1 ENHRY and CDR2 SYGVKD. The ends lost 5 bases at V and 2 bases at J; junction bases unmatched: 5. The CDR3 nucleotides read TGTGCCATCAGTAAGGGACTAGCGATAAACACCGGGGAGCTGTTTTTT. Amino acids: CAISKGLAINTGELFF.

This chain connects TRBV19 to TRBJ1-2, with D unresolved. The CDR3 sequence is 13 residues long. V was cut by 5 bases and J by 3 bases, with 10 bases left in between. Germline V gene lookup returns CDR1 LNHDA and CDR2 SQIVND (reference sequence). CDR3 nucleotides: TGTGCCAGTAGTCTTCGGGGAGACTATGGCTACACCTTC. It is translated as CASSLRGDYGYTF.

V usage is TRBV6-4 and J usage is TRBJ2-1; TRBD1 aligns across 12 bases. J lost 8 bases, V lost 4 bases, and 6 bases had no gene match. This CDR3 is built from 15 residues. Looked up from germline, CDR1 is MRHNA and CDR2 is SNTAGT. CDR3 amino acids: CASSGGTGGADEQFF. CDR3 nucleotide sequence: TGTGCCAGCAGTGGGGGGACAGGGGGCGCGGATGAGCAGTTCTTC.

The CDR3: CASSLGLGYEQYF. For the CDR3, the DNA is TGTGCCAGCAGCTTAGGACTCGGCTACGAGCAGTACTTC. This rearrangement joins TRBV13 to TRBJ2-7; no definite D call. The CDR3 is 13 residues long. The ends were cut back, 0 bases at V and 3 bases at J, with 6 bases in the middle. Germline-derived CDR1 and CDR2 are PRHDT and FYEKMQ (reference sequence).

The gene calls are TRBV5-4 and TRBJ2-7, with TRBD1 matching 8 bases. Germline lookup yields CDR1 SGHNT and CDR2 YYREEE (reference sequence). V trimming: 4 bases; J trimming: 5 bases; junction bases outside the gene matches: 8. The CDR3 has 14 amino acids. CDR3 loop: CASSHRTGTHEQYF. As DNA, the CDR3 is TGTGCCAGCAGCCACCGGACAGGGACCCACGAGCAGTACTTC.

This chain connects TRBV19 to TRBJ2-7; 7 nucleotides line up with TRBD1. CDR1 and CDR2 from the germline V gene are LNHDA and SQIVND (reference sequence). Trimming at V came to 7 bases and at J to 0 bases, leaving 9 bases not matched to a gene. The CDR3 consists of 15 residues. The CDR3 loop reads CASKRRDSGSYEQYF. CDR3 nucleotide sequence: TGTGCCAGTAAACGTCGGGACAGCGGCTCCTACGAGCAGTACTTC.

The genes are TRBV10-3 and TRBJ2-3, with a tentative D call TRBD1 (5 bases). CDR1 and CDR2 (germline): ENHRY, SYGVKD. This CDR3 is built from 13 residues. The V end was cut by 8 bases, the J end by 1 base, with 10 bases between. The CDR3 reads CAIEGERTDTQYF. CDR3 nucleotides: TGTGCCATCGAAGGGGAACGCACAGATACGCAGTATTTT.

The CDR3 protein is CASSHPGQTNTEAFF. CDR3 nucleotide sequence: TGTGCCAGCAGTCATCCGGGACAGACGAACACTGAAGCTTTCTTT. V usage is TRBV6-4 and J usage is TRBJ1-1; 7 bases are shared with TRBD1. CDR1 and CDR2 from the germline V gene are MRHNA and SNTAGT. The junction had 7 bases not matched to a gene; V was cut back by 5 bases and J by 1 base. This CDR3 region has 15 residues.

This rearrangement joins TRBV10-2 to TRBJ2-7; 8 bases fit TRBD2. Per the germline V gene, CDR1 is WSHSY and CDR2 is SAAADI. J was trimmed by 5 bases and V by 2 bases; bases with no gene match: 14. This CDR3 contains 17 residues. The CDR3 loop is CASSEGLARDITDEQYF. The CDR3 DNA follows: TGCGCCAGCAGTGAGGGACTAGCCCGCGACATAACGGACGAGCAGTACTTC.

This clone is classed as medium-sized. This chain links TRBV4-1 with TRBJ2-7; D uncertain. With 4 bases removed from V and 4 bases from J, the gap between germline ends came to 11 bases. The germline V gene has CDR1 MGHRA and CDR2 YSYEKL. There are 13 residues in the CDR3. The CDR3 DNA follows: TGCGCCAGCAGCCCCGGTTTTGAATACGAGCAGTACTTC. Its translation: CASSPGFEYEQYF.

This clone was seen once. This sequence joins TRBV13 and TRBJ2-1; D not certain. Germline V lookup: CDR1 PRHDT, CDR2 FYEKMQ (reference sequence). The CDR3 spans 16 residues. Trimming removed 6 bases from V and 6 bases from J, with 21 bases in between. CDR3 region: CASRHHPGSARNEQFF. The CDR3, as DNA: TGTGCCAGCAGACACCACCCCGGGTCCGCCCGCAATGAGCAGTTCTTC.

This chain links TRBV5-6 with TRBJ2-1; 8 nucleotides agree with TRBD2. This CDR3 spans 16 amino acids. With V trimmed by 0 bases and J by 0 bases, 2 bases remained unmatched. Germline CDR1 SGHDT, CDR2 YYEEEE. The CDR3, as DNA: TGTGCCAGCAGCTTGGCGGGGGGGGGCTCCTACAATGAGCAGTTCTTC. Protein: CASSLAGGGSYNEQFF.

The rearrangement links TRBV5-1 to TRBJ2-5; a weak D match, TRBD1 (6 bases). CDR1 and CDR2 (germline): SGHRS, YFSETQ. This CDR3 contains 16 residues. Trimming left V 0 bases short and J 1 base short, with 13 bases between. CDR3 nucleotide sequence: TGCGCCAGCAGCTTGGATGGGACATTCCCCCAAGAGACCCAGTACTTC. This codes for CASSLDGTFPQETQYF.

A few counts support this clone. V and J are TRBV28 and TRBJ2-1; 9 bases line up with TRBD2. The V segment lost 3 bases and the J segment 10 bases; nucleotides outside the gene matches: 7. The CDR3 totals 14 residues. CDR1 MDHEN and CDR2 SYDVKM come from the germline V gene. Written as DNA, the CDR3 is TGTGCCAGCAGTTTCTTCCGACTAGCGGAAGAGCAGTTCTTC. The encoded protein is CASSFFRLAEEQFF. The full variable domain, in which reference TRBV28 and TRBJ2-1 provide the parts outside the CDR3, is DVKVTQSSRYLVKRTGEKVFLECVQDMDHENMFWYRQDPGLGLRLIYFSYDVKMKEKGDIPEGYSVSREKKERFSLILESASTNQTSMYLCASSFFRLAEEQFFGPGTRLTVL.

This clone came up once. This chain connects TRBV7-8 to TRBJ2-1, with TRBD1 as a possible D gene (6 bases). The V and J ends lost 5 bases and 2 bases respectively, with 13 bases between them. The germline V gene encodes CDR1 SGHVS and CDR2 FQNEAQ. The CDR3 length is 15 residues. Here the CDR3 reads CASSLQGRTYNEQFF. In DNA form, the CDR3 reads TGTGCCAGCAGCCTACAGGGTAGGACCTACAATGAGCAGTTCTTC.

The chain recombines TRBV4-1 with TRBJ2-4, with D perhaps matching TRBD2 (5 bases). Between the trimmed V and J ends, which lost 0 bases and 7 bases, there was a span of 13 bases. This CDR3 is built from 15 residues. Germline V gives CDR1 MGHRA, CDR2 YSYEKL. The CDR3: CASSQDRGMRNIQYF. Written as DNA, the CDR3 is TGCGCCAGCAGCCAAGATCGAGGGATGAGGAACATTCAGTACTTC.

In regard to this clone: An end of the junction differs from the germline gene, which may be a read error. The V and J genes are TRBV7-9 and TRBJ1-1; D is unresolved. This CDR3 spans 14 amino acids. Germline CDR1 and CDR2: SEHNR and FQNEAQ (reference sequence). This CDR3 is CSSSPNLGSTEAFF. The CDR3 bases are TGTTCCAGCAGCCCTAACTTGGGGAGCACTGAAGCTTTCTTT.

This rearrangement joins TRBV7-9 to TRBJ2-2; no clear D gene. Per the germline V gene, CDR1 is SEHNR and CDR2 is FQNEAQ (reference sequence). Trimming removed 1 base from V and 0 bases from J, with 9 bases in between. There are 16 residues in the CDR3. The CDR3 sequence: CASSLEGRTNTGELFF. The CDR3 bases are TGTGCCAGCAGCTTAGAAGGCAGGACGAACACCGGGGAGCTGTTTTTT. Full variable domain (remainder filled in from reference TRBV7-9 and TRBJ2-2): DTGVSQNPRHKITKRGQNVTFRCDPISEHNRLYWYRQTLGQGPEFLTYFQNEAQLEKSRLLSDRFSAERPKGSFSTLEIQRTEQGDSAMYLCASSLEGRTNTGELFFGEGSRLTVL.